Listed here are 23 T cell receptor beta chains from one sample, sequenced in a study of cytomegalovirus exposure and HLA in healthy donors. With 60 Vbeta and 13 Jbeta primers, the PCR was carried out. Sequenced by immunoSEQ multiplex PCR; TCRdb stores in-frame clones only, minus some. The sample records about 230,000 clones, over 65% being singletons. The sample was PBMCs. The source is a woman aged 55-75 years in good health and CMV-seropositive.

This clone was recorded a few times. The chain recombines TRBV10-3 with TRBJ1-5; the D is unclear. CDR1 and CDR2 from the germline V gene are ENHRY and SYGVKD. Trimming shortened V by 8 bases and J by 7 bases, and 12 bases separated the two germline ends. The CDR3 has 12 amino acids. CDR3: CAIGERVQPQHF. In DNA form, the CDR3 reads TGTGCCATCGGGGAGAGAGTCCAGCCCCAGCATTTT.

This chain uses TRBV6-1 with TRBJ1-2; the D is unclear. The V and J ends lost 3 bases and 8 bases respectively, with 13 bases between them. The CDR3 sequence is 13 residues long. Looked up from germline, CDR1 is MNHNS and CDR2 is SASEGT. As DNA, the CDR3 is TGTGCCAGCAGTGAGTCCAGGTCCAAGGGCTACACCTTC. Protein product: CASSESRSKGYTF.

The CDR3 bases are TGTGCCAGCAGCACTTCGGACAGGGCAGGGGGCTACACCTTC. Translation: CASSTSDRAGGYTF. The rearrangement uses TRBV7-3 and TRBJ1-2, with 8 bases identical to TRBD1. The CDR3 extends over 14 amino acids. Trimming at V came to 5 bases and at J to 8 bases, leaving 10 bases not matched to a gene. Germline CDR1 and CDR2: SGHTA and FQGTGA. Filled out from reference TRBV7-3 and TRBJ1-2, the complete variable domain reads GAGVSQTPSNKVTEKGKYVELRCDPISGHTALYWYRQSLGQGPEFLIYFQGTGAADDSGLPNDRFFAVRPEGSVSTLKIQRTERGDSAVYLCASSTSDRAGGYTFGSGTRLTVV.

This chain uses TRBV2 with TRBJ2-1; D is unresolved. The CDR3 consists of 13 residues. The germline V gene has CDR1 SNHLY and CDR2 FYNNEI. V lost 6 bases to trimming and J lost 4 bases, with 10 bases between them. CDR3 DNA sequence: TGTGCCAGCAGCGTTTTACAGTACAATGAGCAGTTCTTC. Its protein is CASSVLQYNEQFF.

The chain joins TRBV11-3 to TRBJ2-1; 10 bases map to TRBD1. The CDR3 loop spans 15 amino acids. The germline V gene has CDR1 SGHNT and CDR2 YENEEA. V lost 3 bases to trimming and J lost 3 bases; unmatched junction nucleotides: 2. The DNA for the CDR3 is TGTGCCAGCAGCTTCCGGACAGGGGGCTACAATGAGCAGTTCTTC. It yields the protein CASSFRTGGYNEQFF.

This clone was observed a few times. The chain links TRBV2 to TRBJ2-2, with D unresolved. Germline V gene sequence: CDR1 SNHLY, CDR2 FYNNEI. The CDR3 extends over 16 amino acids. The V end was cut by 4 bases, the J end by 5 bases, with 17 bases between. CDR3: CASSGLGGPGTGELFF. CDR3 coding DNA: TGTGCCAGCAGTGGACTCGGTGGCCCTGGGACCGGGGAGCTGTTTTTT.

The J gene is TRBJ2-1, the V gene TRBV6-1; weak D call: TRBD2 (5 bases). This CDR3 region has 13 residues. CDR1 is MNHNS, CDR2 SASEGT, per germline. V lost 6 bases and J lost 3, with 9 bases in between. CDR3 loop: CASREVNYNEQFF. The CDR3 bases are TGTGCCAGCAGGGAGGTTAACTACAATGAGCAGTTCTTC.

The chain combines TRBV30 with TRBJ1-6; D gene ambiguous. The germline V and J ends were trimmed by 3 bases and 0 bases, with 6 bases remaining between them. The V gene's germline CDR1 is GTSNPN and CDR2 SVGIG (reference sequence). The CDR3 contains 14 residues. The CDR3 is CAWRISSYNSPLHF. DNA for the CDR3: TGTGCCTGGAGGATCAGCTCCTATAATTCACCCCTCCACTTT. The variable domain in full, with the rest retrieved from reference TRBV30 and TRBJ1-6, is SQTIHQWPATLVQPVGSPLSLECTVEGTSNPNLYWYRQAAGRGLQLLFYSVGIGQISSEVPQNLSASRPQDRQFILSSKKLLLSDSGFYLCAWRISSYNSPLHFGNGTRLTVT.

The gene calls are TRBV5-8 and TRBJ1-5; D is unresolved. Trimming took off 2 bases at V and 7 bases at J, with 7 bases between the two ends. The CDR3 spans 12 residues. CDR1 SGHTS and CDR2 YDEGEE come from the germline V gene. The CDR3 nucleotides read TGTGCCAGCAGCTTCACACGACAGCCCCAGCATTTT. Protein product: CASSFTRQPQHF.

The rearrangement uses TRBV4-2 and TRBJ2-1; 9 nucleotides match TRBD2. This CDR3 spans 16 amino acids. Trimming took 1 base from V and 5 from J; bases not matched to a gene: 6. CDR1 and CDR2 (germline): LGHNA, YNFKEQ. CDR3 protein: CASSQGSLAGNNEQFF. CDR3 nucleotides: TGTGCCAGCAGCCAAGGGTCCCTAGCGGGGAACAATGAGCAGTTCTTC.

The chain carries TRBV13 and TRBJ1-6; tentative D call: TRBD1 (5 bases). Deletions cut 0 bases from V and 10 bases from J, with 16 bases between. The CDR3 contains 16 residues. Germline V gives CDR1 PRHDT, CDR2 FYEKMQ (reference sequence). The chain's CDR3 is CASSLGAGSGGSPLHF. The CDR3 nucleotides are TGTGCCAGCAGCTTAGGCGCCGGATCGGGGGGATCACCCCTCCACTTT.

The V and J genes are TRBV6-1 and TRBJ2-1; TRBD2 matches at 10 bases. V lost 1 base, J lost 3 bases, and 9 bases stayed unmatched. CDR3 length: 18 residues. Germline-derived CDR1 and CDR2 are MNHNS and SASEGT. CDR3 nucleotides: TGTGCCAGCAGTGAAGTAATTAGCGGGGGGATGTTCTACAATGAGCAGTTCTTC. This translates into CASSEVISGGMFYNEQFF.

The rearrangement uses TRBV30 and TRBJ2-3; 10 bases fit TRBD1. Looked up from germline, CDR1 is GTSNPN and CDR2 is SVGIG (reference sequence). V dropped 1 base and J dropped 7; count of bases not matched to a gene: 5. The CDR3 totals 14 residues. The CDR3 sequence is CAWSGQGAGNTQYF. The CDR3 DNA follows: TGTGCCTGGAGTGGACAGGGGGCTGGAAATACGCAGTATTTT.

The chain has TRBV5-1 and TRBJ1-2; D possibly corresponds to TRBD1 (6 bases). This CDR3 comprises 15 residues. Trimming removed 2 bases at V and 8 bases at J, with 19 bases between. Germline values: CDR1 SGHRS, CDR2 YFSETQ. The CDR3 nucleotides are TGCGCCAGCAGCTTAGGGACGGGGGGCGCGGGCGGCTACACCTTC. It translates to CASSLGTGGAGGYTF.

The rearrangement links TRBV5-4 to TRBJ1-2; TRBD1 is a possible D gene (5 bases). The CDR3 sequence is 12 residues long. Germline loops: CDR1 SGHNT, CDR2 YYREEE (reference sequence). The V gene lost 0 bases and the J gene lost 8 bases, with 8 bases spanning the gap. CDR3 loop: CASSLDRFGYTF. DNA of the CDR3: TGTGCCAGCAGCTTGGACAGGTTCGGCTACACCTTC.

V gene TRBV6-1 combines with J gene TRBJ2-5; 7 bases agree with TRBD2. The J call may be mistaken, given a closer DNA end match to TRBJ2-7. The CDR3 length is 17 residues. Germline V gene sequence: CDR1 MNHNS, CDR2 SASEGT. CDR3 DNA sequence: TGTGCCAGCAGTGAAGCGCTTGGGCTAGCGGTTTACTACGAGCAGTACTTC. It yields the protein CASSEALGLAVYYEQYF.

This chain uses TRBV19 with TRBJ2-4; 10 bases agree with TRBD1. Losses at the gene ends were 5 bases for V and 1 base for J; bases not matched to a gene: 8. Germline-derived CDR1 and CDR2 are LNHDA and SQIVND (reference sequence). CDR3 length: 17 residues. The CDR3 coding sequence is TGTGCCAGTAGTGCCTCGACAGGGGGCTCGGCCAAAAACATTCAGTACTTC. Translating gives CASSASTGGSAKNIQYF.

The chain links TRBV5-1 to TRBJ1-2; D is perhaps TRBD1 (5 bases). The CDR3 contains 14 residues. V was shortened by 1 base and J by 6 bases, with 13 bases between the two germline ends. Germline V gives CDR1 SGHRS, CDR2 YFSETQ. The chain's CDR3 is CASSLSLQGDGYTF. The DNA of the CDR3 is TGCGCCAGCAGCTTGAGTCTTCAGGGCGATGGCTACACCTTC.

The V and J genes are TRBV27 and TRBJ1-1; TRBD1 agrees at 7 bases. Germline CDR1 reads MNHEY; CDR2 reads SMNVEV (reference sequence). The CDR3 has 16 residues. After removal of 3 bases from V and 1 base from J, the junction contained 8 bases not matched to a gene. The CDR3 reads CASSFLPGTANTEAFF. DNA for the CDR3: TGTGCCAGCAGTTTTCTGCCCGGGACAGCGAACACTGAAGCTTTCTTT.

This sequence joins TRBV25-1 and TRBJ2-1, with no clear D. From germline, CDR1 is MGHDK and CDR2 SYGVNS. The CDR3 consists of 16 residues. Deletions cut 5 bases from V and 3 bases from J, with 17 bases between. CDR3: CASSSTAGAYYNEQFF. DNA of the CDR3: TGTGCCAGCAGTAGCACCGCCGGAGCGTACTACAATGAGCAGTTCTTC.

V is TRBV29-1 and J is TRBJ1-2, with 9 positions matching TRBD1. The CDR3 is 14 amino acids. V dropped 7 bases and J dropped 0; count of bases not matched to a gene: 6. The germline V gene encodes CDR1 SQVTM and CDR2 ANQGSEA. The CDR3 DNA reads TGCAGCGGCGGACAGGGGTCAACTAACTATGGCTACACCTTC. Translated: CSGGQGSTNYGYTF.

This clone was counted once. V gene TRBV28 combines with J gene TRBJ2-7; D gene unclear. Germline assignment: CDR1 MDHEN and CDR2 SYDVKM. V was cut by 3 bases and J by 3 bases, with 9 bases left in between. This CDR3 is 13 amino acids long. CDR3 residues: CASSLYSNYEQYF. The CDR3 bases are TGTGCCAGCAGTTTGTACTCCAACTACGAGCAGTACTTC.

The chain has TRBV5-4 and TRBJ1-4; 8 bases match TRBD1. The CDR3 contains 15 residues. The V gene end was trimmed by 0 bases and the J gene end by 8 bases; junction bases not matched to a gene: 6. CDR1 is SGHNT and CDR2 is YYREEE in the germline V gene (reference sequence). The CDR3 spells CASSLGIGTGEKLFF. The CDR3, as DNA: TGTGCCAGCAGCTTGGGCATAGGGACAGGCGAAAAACTGTTTTTT.